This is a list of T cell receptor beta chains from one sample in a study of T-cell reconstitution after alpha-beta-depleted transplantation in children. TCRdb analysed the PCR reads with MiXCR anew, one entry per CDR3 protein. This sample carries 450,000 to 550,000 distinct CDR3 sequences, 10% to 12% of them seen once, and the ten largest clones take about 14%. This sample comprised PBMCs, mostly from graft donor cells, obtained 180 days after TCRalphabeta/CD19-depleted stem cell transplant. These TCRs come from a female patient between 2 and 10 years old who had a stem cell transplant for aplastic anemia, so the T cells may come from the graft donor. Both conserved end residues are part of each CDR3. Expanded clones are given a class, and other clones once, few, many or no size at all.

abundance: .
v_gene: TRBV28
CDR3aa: CASILSGQGSGYTF

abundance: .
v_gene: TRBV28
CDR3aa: CASSPQGPGQLNEKLFF

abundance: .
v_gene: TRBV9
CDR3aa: CASSAYHELASYVGEQFF

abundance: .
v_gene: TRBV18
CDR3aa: CASSPAASYEQYF

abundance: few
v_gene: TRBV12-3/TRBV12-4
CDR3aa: CASSFHRGADTQYF

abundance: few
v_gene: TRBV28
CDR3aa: CATDSPRGYEQYF

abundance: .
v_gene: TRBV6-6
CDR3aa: CASSFLGGQFF

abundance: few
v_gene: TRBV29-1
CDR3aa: CSVDRGAYGYTF

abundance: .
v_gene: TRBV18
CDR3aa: CASSPLNSQETQYF

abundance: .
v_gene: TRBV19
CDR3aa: CASMRGASFQTDTQYF

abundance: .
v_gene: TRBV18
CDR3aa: CASSPKTGGQGPQHF

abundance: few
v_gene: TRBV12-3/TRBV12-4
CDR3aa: CASSLVDRGTEGQYF

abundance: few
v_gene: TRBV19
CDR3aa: CASSNRQGAYNEQFF

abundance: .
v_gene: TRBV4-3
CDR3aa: CASSQDNTWGKGYTF

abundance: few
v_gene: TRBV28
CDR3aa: CASSLRIYSGLNEQFF

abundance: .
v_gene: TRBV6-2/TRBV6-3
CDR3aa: CASSYEGREGRDTQYF

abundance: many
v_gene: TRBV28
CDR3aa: CASSLFVLRGSYEQYF

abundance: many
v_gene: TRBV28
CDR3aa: CASRRDRSSYEQYF

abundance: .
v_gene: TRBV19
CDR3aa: CASGTSGRASYNEQFF

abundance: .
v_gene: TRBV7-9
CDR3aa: CASSLATGGVNGYTF

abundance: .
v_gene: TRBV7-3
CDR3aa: CASSLNGRSNEQFF

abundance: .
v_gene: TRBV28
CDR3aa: CASSTGTKSYNEQFF

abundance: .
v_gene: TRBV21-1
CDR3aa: CASLIPGPVSTDTQYF

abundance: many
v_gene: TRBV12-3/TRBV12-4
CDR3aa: CASSLGQGGGTEAFF

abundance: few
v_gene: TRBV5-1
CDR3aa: CASSLGDLRWQYF

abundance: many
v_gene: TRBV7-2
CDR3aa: CASSNRQGANEQYF

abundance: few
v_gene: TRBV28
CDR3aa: CASSTTSGRTHEQYF

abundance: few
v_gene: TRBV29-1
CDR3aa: CSVEPGHSYGYTF

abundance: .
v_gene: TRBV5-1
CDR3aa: CASSHSGNPYEQYF

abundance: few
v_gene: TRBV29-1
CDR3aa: CSVAQGNYGYTF

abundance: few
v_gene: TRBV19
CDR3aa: CASAAGNSQPQHF

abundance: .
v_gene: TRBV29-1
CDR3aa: CSGCWDPGSTDTQYF

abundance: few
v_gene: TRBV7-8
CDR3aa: CASSFDGGNEKLFF

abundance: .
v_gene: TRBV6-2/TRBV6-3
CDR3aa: CASTLIGNSNQPQHF

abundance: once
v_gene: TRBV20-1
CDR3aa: CSALRQGRGGRPEAFF

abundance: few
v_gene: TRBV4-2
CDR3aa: CASSRVDLSYNEQFF

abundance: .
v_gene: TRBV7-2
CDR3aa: CASSLETLRGNEQFF

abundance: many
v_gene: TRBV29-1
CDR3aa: CSVDRYNEQFF

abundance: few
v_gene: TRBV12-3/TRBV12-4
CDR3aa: CASTQTGRGYYGYTF

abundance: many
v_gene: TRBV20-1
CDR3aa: CSANKAGAYNEQFF